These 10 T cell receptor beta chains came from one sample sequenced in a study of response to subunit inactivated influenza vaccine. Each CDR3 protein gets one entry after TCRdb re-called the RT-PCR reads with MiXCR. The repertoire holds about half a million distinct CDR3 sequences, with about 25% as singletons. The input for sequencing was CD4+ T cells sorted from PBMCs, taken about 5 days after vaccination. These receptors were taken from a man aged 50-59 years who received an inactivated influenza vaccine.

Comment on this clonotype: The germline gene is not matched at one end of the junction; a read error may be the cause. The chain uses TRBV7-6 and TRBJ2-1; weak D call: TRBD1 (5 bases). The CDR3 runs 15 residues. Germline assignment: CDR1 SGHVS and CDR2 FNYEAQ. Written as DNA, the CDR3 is TGTGCCAGCAGCTTAGCGCAGGGCGCCTACAATGATCAGTTCTTC. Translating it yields CASSLAQGAYNDQFF.

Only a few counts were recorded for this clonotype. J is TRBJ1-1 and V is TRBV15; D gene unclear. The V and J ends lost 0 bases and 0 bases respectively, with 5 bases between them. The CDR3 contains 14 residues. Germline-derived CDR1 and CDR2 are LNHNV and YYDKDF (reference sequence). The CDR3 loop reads CATSRETLNTEAFF. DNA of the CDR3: TGTGCCACCAGCAGAGAAACGTTGAACACTGAAGCTTTCTTT.

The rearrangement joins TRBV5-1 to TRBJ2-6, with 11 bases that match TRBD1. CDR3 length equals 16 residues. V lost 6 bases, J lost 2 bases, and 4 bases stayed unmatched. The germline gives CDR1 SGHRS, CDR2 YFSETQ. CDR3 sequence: CASTGQGAAGANVLTF. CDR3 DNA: TGCGCCAGCACCGGACAGGGGGCTGCTGGGGCCAACGTCCTGACTTTC.

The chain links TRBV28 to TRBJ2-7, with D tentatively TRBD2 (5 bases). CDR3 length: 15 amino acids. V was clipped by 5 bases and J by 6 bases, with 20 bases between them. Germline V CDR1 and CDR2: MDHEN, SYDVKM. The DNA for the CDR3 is TGTGCCAGCAGTCCCCCGGGATCCTTTTATACCGAGCAGTACTTC. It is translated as CASSPPGSFYTEQYF.

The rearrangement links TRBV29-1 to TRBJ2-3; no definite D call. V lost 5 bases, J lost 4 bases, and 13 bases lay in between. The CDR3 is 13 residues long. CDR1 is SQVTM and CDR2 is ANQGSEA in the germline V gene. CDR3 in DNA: TGCAGCGTTCAGAGGCCGAACGCAGATACGCAGTATTTT. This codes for CSVQRPNADTQYF.

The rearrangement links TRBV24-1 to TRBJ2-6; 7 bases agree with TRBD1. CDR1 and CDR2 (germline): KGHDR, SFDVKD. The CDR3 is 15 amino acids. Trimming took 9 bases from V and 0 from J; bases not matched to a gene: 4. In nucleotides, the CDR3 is TGTGCCACCGGGACAGATTACTCTGGGGCCAACGTCCTGACTTTC. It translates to CATGTDYSGANVLTF.

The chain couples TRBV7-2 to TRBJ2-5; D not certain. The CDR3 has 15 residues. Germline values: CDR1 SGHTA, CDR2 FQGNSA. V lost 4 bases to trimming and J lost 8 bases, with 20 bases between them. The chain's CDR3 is CASSSAVSRVSTQYF. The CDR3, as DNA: TGTGCCAGCAGCTCGGCCGTGTCCCGGGTTTCAACCCAGTACTTC.

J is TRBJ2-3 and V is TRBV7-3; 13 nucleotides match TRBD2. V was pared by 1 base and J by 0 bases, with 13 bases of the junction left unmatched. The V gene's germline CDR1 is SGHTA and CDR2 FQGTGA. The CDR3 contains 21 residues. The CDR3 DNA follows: TGTGCCAGCAGCTTAATTTTGCCAGACGGGACTAGCGGGACTAGCACAGATACGCAGTATTTT. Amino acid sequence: CASSLILPDGTSGTSTDTQYF.

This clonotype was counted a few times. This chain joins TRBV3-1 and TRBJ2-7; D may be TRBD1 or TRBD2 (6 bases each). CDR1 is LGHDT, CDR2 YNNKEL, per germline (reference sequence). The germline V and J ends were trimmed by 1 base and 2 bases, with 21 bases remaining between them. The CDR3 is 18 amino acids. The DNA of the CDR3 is TGTGCCAGCAGCCAAGCGGAACAGGGAGGATTCAGAACCTACGAGCAGTACTTC. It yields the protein CASSQAEQGGFRTYEQYF.

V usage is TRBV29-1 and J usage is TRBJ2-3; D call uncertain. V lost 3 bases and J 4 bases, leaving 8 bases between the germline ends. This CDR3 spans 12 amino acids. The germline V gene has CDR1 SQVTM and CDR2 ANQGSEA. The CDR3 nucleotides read TGCAGCGTTGAGGCATACTCAGATACGCAGTATTTT. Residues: CSVEAYSDTQYF.